This T cell receptor beta chain was observed in a study of cytomegalovirus exposure and HLA in healthy donors (dated by TCRdb to about 2017). As for the study more broadly: An earlier analysis of some 600 of the donors reported approximately 280 Gb of sequence data and 95 million to 130 million unique TCR beta sequences obtained from 150 million to 200 million T cells. Because of strong linkage in the cohort, roughly five DR-DQ haplotypes were treated as single units for association and clustering. HLA typing included class I and class II loci at four-digit resolution. Of the roughly 390 genotyped donors, approximately 80% fell in the genetic ancestry cluster associated with self-reported Caucasian donors. About 280 gigabases of sequencing data and 91 million or so unique TCR sequences made up an early release that covered fewer than 650 HLA-typed donors. All discovery cohort repertoires had been generated using a single sequencing platform. Rather than drawing on any new phenotypic data, the later analysis identified candidate immune exposures from TCR beta sequences and the way those sequences occurred across donors. The study combined high-throughput TCR immunosequencing, statistical association of individual TCRs with disease status, and machine learning to predict cytomegalovirus infection status. An earlier analysis of fewer than 700 of the donors applied high-throughput TCR beta sequencing to assess whether each TCR beta V gene segment acted as functional or pseudogenic. Alongside the repertoire data, information on donor age, sex, ethnicity and CMV serostatus was compiled. To study patterns of TCR occurrence, a later analysis re-analyzed previously published TCR beta repertoires from more than 550 donors and added high-resolution HLA genotyping. Genome-wide SNP genotypes for about 65% of the 666 donors were used in a later genetic analysis, which treated that subset as a discovery cohort. The study profiled the T cell repertoires of more than 500 subjects by immunosequencing and related them to cytomegalovirus serostatus. The study was designed to test whether signatures of past pathogen exposure could be identified by cataloging public T cell receptors. Typing coverage varied by locus: about 629-640 donors for A, B, C, DRB1 and DQB1; approximately 500 for DQA1; more than 600 for DPA1; 450 to 480 for DPB1. A separate validation cohort of roughly 110 different subjects was used in addition to the roughly 670-subject first cohort. Across about 380 genotyped donors of the cohort, an average of about 220,000 unique TCR beta nucleotide sequences per donor were sequenced, and approximately 17% of those sequences were non-productive. Study-level results and caveats: In a later genetic analysis, fewer N-insertions in productive TCRs were reported among donors in an Asian-associated ancestry cluster than the approximately 710-donor mean. In a later analysis, the rate of TCR association differed among HLA loci, with DRB1 alleles having the most associated TCRs and HLA-C alleles having the fewest. Compared with equally common non-associated chains, HLA-associated TCR beta chains in a later analysis were more clonally expanded and had lower generation probabilities. A later analysis reported that several top co-occurrence clusters appeared linked to parvovirus B19, influenza, CMV and Epstein-Barr virus. The cohort was sequenced for TCR beta chains only, and without alpha or paired-chain data the features that could be detected were limited. In a later genetic analysis, a missense DCLRE1C variant was associated with V-gene and J-gene trimming of TCR beta chains, and the association was replicated in an independent cohort. Because counts were too low, roughly 16 rarely observed V segments, including chromosome 9 orphons, were left out of the earlier analysis of 587 of the donors. In both the original and validation cohorts, the classifier was reported to diagnose cytomegalovirus status with high specificity and sensitivity. Roughly uniform sequencing depth across donors was assumed in presence/absence analyses, although this assumption may not hold. A few of the identified cytomegalovirus-associated TCR beta chains were confirmed in vitro to be specific for cytomegalovirus antigens. HLA typing was unavailable for some donors at each locus, so association tests used only the typed subset. Linkage disequilibrium might explain the correlated functional status among segregating V segments, but an unknown experimental factor could not be ruled out. A further reported finding was that TCR beta sequences accurately predicted the HLA-A and HLA-B alleles for most subjects in the first cohort. In an earlier analysis of several hundred of the donors, most TCR beta V segments were observed in productive rearrangements about 87% or about 30% of the time, broadly matching IMGT annotations. The sequencing pipeline was judged likely to have produced a cluster of highly shared sequence variants as a technical artifact. Immune exposure information for the cohort was limited to CMV serostatus. When HLA alleles, especially DR and DQ, strongly co-occurred, attributing TCR associations to individual alleles was difficult. A total of around 150 TCR beta chains were listed by the study as associated with cytomegalovirus. Most TCR sequences were seen in very few donors, while some public TCRs were found in many individuals. In a later analysis, 15,000 to 20,000 TCR beta sequences were associated with specific HLA alleles at a false discovery rate of 0.05. In a later analysis, most CMV-associated TCR beta chains were found to appear HLA-restricted, with HLA associations seemingly driven largely by CMV exposure. The authors suggested that the approach could potentially be extended to other disease states and immunological phenotypes.

The cohort consisted of hundreds of healthy bone marrow donors. All cohort members were sampled while nominally healthy, although unrecorded immune exposures were likely present. The donor tested CMV seronegative, placing the donor among the 350 to 400 seronegative members of the cohort. A peripheral blood sample was provided by each donor, and peripheral blood mononuclear cells were used for TCR beta sequencing. The Qiagen DNeasy Blood Extraction Kit was used to extract genomic DNA from the blood cell samples. Library construction relied on the immunoSEQ multiplex PCR assay. A mixture of 60 forward primers for TCR Vbeta segments and 13 reverse primers for TCR Jbeta segments was used in the multiplex PCR. A multiplex PCR assay on genomic DNA amplified the CDR3 region of rearranged TCR beta genes. The Illumina HiSeq System was used to sequence the amplified TCR beta libraries as 87-base-pair reads. The original pipeline was this. A later analysis counted about 82 million unique TCR beta chains across the 670 or so repertoires, and about 10 million of these chains were shared by at least two donors. Raw reads were error-corrected and collapsed into unique sequences with a nearest-neighbor algorithm that merged closely related sequences to remove PCR and sequencing errors. Alignment of CDR3 sequences to IMGT reference sequences was used to assign V, D and J gene segments. For a sequence to be retained, a match of at least six nucleotides to both a V gene segment and a J gene segment was required. A rearrangement was called productive if the CDR3 had no stop codons and remained in frame with V and J, and every other rearrangement was called non-productive. CDR3 was defined according to IMGT convention as the region running from the second conserved V-encoded cysteine to the conserved J-encoded phenylalanine. The earlier analysis of about 590 of the donors excluded sequences that lacked an unambiguous match to a single V gene segment. In an earlier analysis of around 600 of the donors, V segments were called functional above 56.7% productive rearrangements and were called segregating when the between-donor standard deviation exceeded 5%. A statistical classification framework was built for diagnosing cytomegalovirus status from the catalog of TCR beta chain sequences. A later analysis assigned V and J genes by comparing TCR nucleotide sequences with IMGT/GENE-DB human TR gene sequences. In a later analysis, CDR3 sequences and most-parsimonious VDJ recombination scenarios were assigned using the TCRdist pipeline. A later analysis defined each TCR beta chain by its CDR3 amino acid sequence plus V-gene family, and excluded reads lacking a unique V-gene family. As a way to deal with suspected cross-contamination and a sequencing artifact, a later analysis dropped hundreds of nucleotide sequences that were highly shared and had low generation probability. In a later analysis, a clonal expansion index was calculated for each public chain from normalized within-repertoire ranks of inferred template counts. In a later analysis, generation probabilities were computed using a VDJ recombination model fitted to out-of-frame rearrangements, and the results were checked against IGoR. A later analysis scored TCR-TCR, TCR-HLA and TCR-CMV co-occurrence with hypergeometric tests, applying a repertoire-size bias correction to TCR pairs. To estimate false discovery rates, a later analysis permuted the HLA or CMV assignments 20 times. In a later analysis, co-occurring TCRs were grouped using DBSCAN, with TCRdist sequence similarity added in when clustering inside HLA-allele-positive subsets. Co-occurrence clustering excluded repertoires with fewer than 30,000 or more than 120,000 public chains, plus five with anomalous nucleotide sharing. What TCRdb holds here is the immuneACCESS table cut down to in-frame rearrangements. Part of the clones is not present; checked against another copy, under half of the missing clones reflect an unresolved V gene, and the others are unexplained. Clone size and V and J calls were adopted from that table, with D and trimming inferred from the DNA. A total of about 150,000 clones appear in this sample, approximately 84% of them only once. The top ten hold under 5% of the sample.

Of note for this clone: The specificity of this receptor is unknown. The record has no base qualities; no much larger clone is one base away.

The sequence derives from a man aged 18 to 29 in good health and CMV-seronegative. Material: PBMCs.

The DNA sequence is given as TGTGCCAGCAGCTTAGGATTGGCGCGGGGTAGCTCCTATAATTCACCCCTCCACTTT. Its translation reads: CASSLGLARGSSYNSPLHF. The V and J genes are TRBV7-2 and TRBJ1-6, with no D gene named confidently. Cut back by 1 base and 0 bases, the V and J ends lie 16 bases apart. The germline V gene provides CDR1 SGHTA and CDR2 FQGNSA. The CDR3 measures 19 amino acids from cysteine to phenylalanine. Solely the CDR3 DNA is kept, with 57 bases framed from the first base.